These 22 T cell receptor beta chains were all obtained from the same sample, sequenced in a study of blood T cells in healthy people across ages (dated by TCRdb to the mid-2010s). Libraries were made using 5' RACE. Sequencing was carried out with an Illumina HiSeq 2500. A second PCR of about 7 to 12 cycles was run with a J-beta primer mix and a sample-barcoded 5' primer. The public sequencing data were trimmed at Q25 with fastp and processed into clonotypes with MiXCR by TCRdb, which kept only in-frame beta chains. Merged by CDR3 protein, the rows form single entries marked with the most common genes and DNA. A total of about 1.6 million distinct CDR3 sequences appear in this sample, 34% of them only once. The top ten hold approximately 11% of the sample. The sequenced sample consisted of blood. The source is a woman aged 25 to 39 in good health.

This clonotype came up a few times. The genes are TRBV10-1 and TRBJ2-3; D is undetermined. This CDR3 is built from 15 residues. V dropped 3 bases and J dropped 3 bases, with 13 bases sitting between them. Looked up from germline, CDR1 is WNHNN and CDR2 is SYGVQD (reference sequence). CDR3 DNA sequence: TGCGCCAGCAGTGAAGGTGTTAGTGGGACAGATACGCAGTATTTT. Protein product: CASSEGVSGTDTQYF.

There are a few counts of this clonotype. The chain carries TRBV20-1 and TRBJ2-3; 9 positions agree with TRBD2. Germline CDR1 DFQATT, CDR2 SNEGSKA (reference sequence). The CDR3 has 15 residues. V trimming: 6 bases; J trimming: 4 bases; junction bases outside the gene matches: 11. The CDR3 reads CSATPTGLASDTQYF. CDR3 coding DNA: TGCAGTGCCACACCAACGGGACTAGCCTCAGATACGCAGTATTTT.

This clonotype was observed many times. V usage is TRBV3-1 and J usage is TRBJ2-7; no definite D call. The germline V gene has CDR1 LGHDT and CDR2 YNNKEL (reference sequence). The CDR3 covers 12 residues. V dropped 0 bases and J dropped 8 bases, with 8 bases sitting between them. The CDR3: CASSQEPSKQYF. CDR3 nucleotide sequence: TGTGCCAGCAGCCAAGAGCCCTCAAAGCAGTACTTC.

The chain combines TRBV20-1 with TRBJ2-5, with 9 nucleotides matching TRBD1. The CDR3 sequence is 12 residues long. Germline V lookup: CDR1 DFQATT, CDR2 SNEGSKA (reference sequence). J gave up 5 bases and V 6 bases, and 4 bases lay outside the gene matches. The CDR3 coding sequence is TGCAGTGCGCCGACAGGGGGGGAGACCCAGTACTTC. Its protein product is CSAPTGGETQYF.

CDR3 DNA sequence: TGCGCCAGCAGCCACTTAGACGGTTGGGGTACTGAAGCTTTCTTT. Protein product: CASSHLDGWGTEAFF. The chain uses TRBV5-1 and TRBJ1-1; D gene unclear. CDR3 length equals 15 residues. Trimming pared 4 bases from V and 5 bases from J, leaving 18 bases between. Germline V gives CDR1 SGHRS, CDR2 YFSETQ.

This chain uses TRBV11-2 with TRBJ1-2; D is ambiguous. This CDR3 comprises 13 residues. V was shortened by 5 bases and J by 7 bases, with 14 bases between the two germline ends. Germline V gene lookup returns CDR1 SGHAT and CDR2 FQNNGV. The CDR3 nucleotides are TGTGCCAGCAGCATTGACCCTCTTGCTGGCTACACCTTC. Translating gives CASSIDPLAGYTF.

The chain recombines TRBV4-2 with TRBJ2-1; D remains unclear. This CDR3 is built from 17 residues. The V and J ends lost 3 bases and 2 bases respectively, with 17 bases between them. Germline lookup yields CDR1 LGHNA and CDR2 YNFKEQ. CDR3 amino acids: CASSQPRRLYTYNEQFF. The CDR3, as DNA: TGTGCCAGCAGCCAGCCGCGCCGACTCTACACCTACAATGAGCAGTTCTTC.

This clonotype was counted only a few times. The rearrangement joins TRBV29-1 to TRBJ2-2; possible D gene TRBD1, 5 bases. CDR1 SQVTM and CDR2 ANQGSEA come from the germline V gene. The CDR3 loop spans 14 amino acids. V was clipped by 6 bases and J by 0 bases, with 11 bases between them. The CDR3: CSVREGANTGELFF. CDR3 coding DNA: TGCAGCGTCCGTGAAGGGGCGAACACCGGGGAGCTGTTTTTT.

The gene calls are TRBV21-1 and TRBJ1-5; the listed D gene, TRBD1, was not tested against the DNA. TRBV21-1 corresponds to a pseudogene. CDR3 length: 19 residues. The CDR3 DNA reads TGTGCCAGCAGCACTTTAACGCGGCCAGGGGCATATAGCAATCAGCCCCAGCATTTT. It translates to CASSTLTRPGAYSNQPQHF.

On this clonotype: One end of the junction fails to match germline, which may point to a read error. The chain is built from TRBV7-3 and TRBJ2-7, with D unresolved. Germline lookup yields CDR1 SGHTA and CDR2 FQGTGA. The CDR3 consists of 13 residues. CDR3 sequence: CANSLALGYEQYF. The CDR3 DNA is TGTGCCAACAGCTTGGCATTAGGATACGAGCAGTACTTC.

This chain joins TRBV21-1 and TRBJ2-2; no DNA check was done on the table's D call, TRBD1. TRBV21-1 counts as a pseudogene. The CDR3 consists of 15 residues. CDR3 coding DNA: TGTGCCAGCAGGCCCAGGGGGGTGAACACCGGGGAGCTGTTTTTT. Its translation is CASRPRGVNTGELFF.

The genes are TRBV10-3 and TRBJ2-1; D assignment may be TRBD1 or TRBD2 (5 bases each). The CDR3 totals 13 residues. Trimming left V 8 bases short and J 5 bases short, with 13 bases between. The germline CDR1 and CDR2 sequences are ENHRY and SYGVKD. The CDR3 reads CAIRGIQNNEQFF. DNA of the CDR3: TGTGCCATCCGGGGCATTCAGAACAATGAGCAGTTCTTC.

Only a few counts were recorded for this clonotype. The V and J genes are TRBV6-1 and TRBJ2-1; 9 nucleotides align to TRBD2. Per the germline V gene, CDR1 is MNHNS and CDR2 is SASEGT. The CDR3 extends over 16 amino acids. After removal of 4 bases from V and 1 base from J, the junction contained 5 bases not matched to a gene. This chain's CDR3 is CASSVLAGPSYNEQFF. The CDR3, as DNA: TGTGCCAGCAGTGTTCTAGCGGGACCGTCCTACAATGAGCAGTTCTTC.

The rearrangement uses TRBV20-1 and TRBJ1-6, with D possibly matching TRBD1 (5 bases). CDR1 DFQATT and CDR2 SNEGSKA come from the germline V gene (reference sequence). This CDR3 comprises 14 residues. The germline V and J ends were trimmed by 1 base and 10 bases, with 14 bases remaining between them. CDR3 bases: TGCAGTGCTAGAGGGGACCAGGTGGGGTCACCCCTCCACTTT. It is translated as CSARGDQVGSPLHF.

This chain uses TRBV7-9 with TRBJ1-1; the match to TRBD1 covers 7 bases. The CDR3 is 13 residues long. Losses at the gene ends were 8 bases for V and 1 base for J; bases not matched to a gene: 4. The V gene's germline CDR1 is SEHNR and CDR2 FQNEAQ (reference sequence). The CDR3 DNA follows: TGTGCCAGCTGGCAGGGGGGGAACACTGAAGCTTTCTTT. This encodes CASWQGGNTEAFF.

The rearrangement joins TRBV7-2 to TRBJ2-1; a possible D gene is TRBD2 (5 bases). The CDR3 runs 15 residues. Trimming took 2 bases from V and 3 from J, leaving 11 bases between them. CDR1 is SGHTA, CDR2 FQGNSA, per germline. CDR3 DNA sequence: TGTGCCAGCAGCTTAAACGGGAACCACTACAATGAGCAGTTCTTC. Its protein is CASSLNGNHYNEQFF.

The chain employs TRBV20-1 and TRBJ1-4, with 8 positions matching TRBD1. Germline loops: CDR1 DFQATT, CDR2 SNEGSKA (reference sequence). V shed 7 bases and J 6 bases; nucleotides not matched to a gene: 7. The CDR3 has 13 residues. In DNA, the CDR3 is TGCAGTGGGGCAGGGGGCGCGTATGAAAAACTGTTTTTT. It encodes CSGAGGAYEKLFF.

The chain uses TRBV11-2 and TRBJ2-1; 8 nucleotides line up with TRBD2. The length of the CDR3 is 16 residues. V lost 4 bases to trimming and J lost 1 base; unmatched junction nucleotides: 6. Germline V gene lookup returns CDR1 SGHAT and CDR2 FQNNGV. The DNA of the CDR3 is TGTGCCAGCAGCTACTCCGGGACTAGATCCTACAATGAGCAGTTCTTC. Translation gives CASSYSGTRSYNEQFF.

The chain carries TRBV7-9 and TRBJ2-5; TRBD2 agrees at 13 bases. Germline values: CDR1 SEHNR, CDR2 FQNEAQ (reference sequence). V shed 6 bases, J shed 11 bases, and the junction held 12 bases outside the gene matches. The length of the CDR3 is 15 residues. CDR3: CASSPRLAGGNEQYF. The CDR3 nucleotides read TGTGCCAGCAGTCCCAGACTAGCGGGGGGTAATGAGCAGTACTTC. The full variable domain, with the rest looked up from reference TRBV7-9 and TRBJ2-5, is DTGVSQNPRHKITKRGQNVTFRCDPISEHNRLYWYRQTLGQGPEFLTYFQNEAQLEKSRLLSDRFSAERPKGSFSTLEIQRTEQGDSAMYLCASSPRLAGGNEQYFGPGTRLLVL.

The chain joins TRBV11-1 to TRBJ2-7; the D gene could be TRBD1 or TRBD2 (6 bases each). The germline CDR1 and CDR2 sequences are SGHAT and FQDESV (reference sequence). The CDR3 has 14 residues. Trimming pared 2 bases from V and 5 bases from J, leaving 13 bases between. For the CDR3, the DNA is TGTGCCAGCAGCTTACTCGGGGGCGCCCACGAGCAGTACTTC. This codes for CASSLLGGAHEQYF.

The rearrangement uses TRBV4-2 and TRBJ1-1; maybe TRBD1 (5 bases). The V end lost 0 bases, the J end lost 1 base, and 18 bases lay between the germline ends. CDR1 is LGHNA, CDR2 YNFKEQ, per germline. This CDR3 contains 18 residues. The CDR3 coding sequence is TGTGCCAGCAGCCAAGAGCCCACCTCAGGGCGCCAGAACACTGAAGCTTTCTTT. This sequence encodes CASSQEPTSGRQNTEAFF.

This clonotype was observed a few times. The rearrangement joins TRBV11-2 to TRBJ2-5; the D is unclear. This CDR3 region has 17 residues. Germline V lookup: CDR1 SGHAT, CDR2 FQNNGV. V was pared by 5 bases and J by 3 bases, with 22 bases between. CDR3 in amino acids: CASSTKPLVGTKETQYF. CDR3 DNA sequence: TGTGCCAGCAGCACTAAGCCCTTAGTGGGCACCAAAGAGACCCAGTACTTC.